This T cell receptor beta chain comes out of a study of blood T cells in healthy people across ages. Study results and limitations: Investigators viewed diversity estimates from one million T cells as underestimates, the study reported. Per million T cells, TCR beta diversity dropped about linearly as age rose.

This CDR3 spans 15 amino acids. Trimming left V 1 base short and J 4 bases short, with 13 bases between. CDR1 and CDR2 from the germline V gene are SEHNR and FQNEAQ (reference sequence). The use of a sample-barcoded 5' primer and a J-beta primer mix characterized a second PCR of about 6 to 11 cycles. Template switching added a 12-random-nucleotide identifier to every cDNA molecule. One entry per CDR3 protein results from TCRdb running MiXCR on the 5' RACE reads. Counted here are around 1.5 million distinct CDR3 sequences, approximately 38% occurring once; the ten biggest clones make up roughly 7.7%. The people who gave samples were healthy Caucasians from Russia, aged roughly 6 to 100. Notes on this clonotype: The antigen is undetermined.

The gene calls are TRBV7-9 and TRBJ1-2; no clear D gene. The sequence was obtained from a woman between 18 and 29 years old in good health. Sequencing input: blood. The CDR3 protein is CASSLDFSFSYGYTF. CDR3 coding DNA: TGTGCCAGCAGCTTAGACTTCTCTTTCTCCTATGGCTACACCTTC.